The 29 T cell receptor beta chains listed next were all sequenced from one sample in a study of Graves' ophthalmopathy and Graves' hyperthyroidism. Scientists amplified the TCR beta CDR3 regions from RNA transcripts. RT-PCR in the first round used HTBI primers; a second-round multiplex PCR followed. TCRdb ran MiXCR on the multiplex PCR reads and lists one entry per CDR3 protein. The table has roughly 400,000 distinct CDR3 sequences, approximately 20% seen once. The sequenced sample was peripheral blood. The receptor set was obtained from a woman between 18 and 29 years old with Graves' ophthalmopathy.

This clonotype was detected many times. The chain couples TRBV7-3 to TRBJ2-5; either TRBD1 or TRBD2 may fit D (5 bases each). Trimming stripped 5 bases from V and 2 bases from J, with 12 bases between. The CDR3 covers 14 residues. CDR1 SGHTA and CDR2 FQGTGA come from the germline V gene. CDR3 region: CASSPMRGQETQYF. For the CDR3, the DNA is TGTGCCAGCAGCCCCATGAGGGGTCAAGAGACCCAGTACTTC.

This clonotype was detected ten times or more. The rearrangement uses TRBV6-2 or TRBV6-3 and TRBJ2-7; D may be TRBD2 (7 bases). Germline lookup yields CDR1 MNHEY and CDR2 SVGEGT. There are 14 residues in the CDR3. V was trimmed by 6 bases and J by 3 bases, leaving 15 bases between them. CDR3 residues: CASRGGGIRYEQYF. The CDR3, as DNA: TGTGCCAGCAGAGGGGGAGGGATTCGCTACGAGCAGTACTTC.

This clonotype was recorded many times. The chain combines TRBV12-3 or TRBV12-4 with TRBJ1-2, with 8 bases aligning to TRBD1. The CDR3 has 17 amino acids. V was clipped by 4 bases and J by 0 bases; unmatched bases: 10. CDR3 coding DNA: TGTGCCAGCAGTTCCTGGACAGGGAGGGGGGCTAACTATGGCTACACCTTC. It translates to CASSSWTGRGANYGYTF.

On this clonotype itself: A single base separates this from a much larger clone, so it may be a read error. The chain recombines TRBV30 with TRBJ1-3; no reliable D call. This CDR3 is built from 13 residues. In germline, CDR1 is GTSNPN, CDR2 SVGIG (reference sequence). V lost 3 bases and J 8 bases, leaving 14 bases between the germline ends. The CDR3, as DNA: TGTGCCTGGAGGGTCCGGATCGGAGACACCATATATTTT. Protein sequence: CAWRVRIGDTIYF.

This clonotype was recorded many times. CDR3 protein: CSARDKGAYVTEAFF. The CDR3 bases are TGCAGTGCTAGAGATAAGGGGGCTTACGTCACTGAAGCTTTCTTT. V is TRBV20-1 and J is TRBJ1-1; 7 bases are a match to TRBD1. Trimming cost V 0 bases and J 4 bases; bases outside gene matches: 8. CDR1 and CDR2 from the germline V gene are DFQATT and SNEGSKA (reference sequence). The CDR3 is made up of 15 amino acids.

This clonotype appeared many times. The rearrangement uses TRBV6-1 and TRBJ2-7; D gene unclear. V was clipped by 5 bases and J by 4 bases, with 3 bases between them. This CDR3 contains 10 residues. CDR1 is MNHNS, CDR2 SASEGT, per germline. The CDR3 sequence: CASSRYEQYF. The DNA for the CDR3 is TGTGCCAGCAGTAGATACGAGCAGTACTTC.

This clonotype was picked up many times. This chain connects TRBV10-3 to TRBJ2-5; no clear D. V was pared by 0 bases and J by 0 bases, with 5 bases between. Germline assignment: CDR1 ENHRY and CDR2 SYGVKD. The CDR3 has 14 residues. In nucleotides, the CDR3 is TGTGCCATCAGTGAGTCTCACAACCAAGAGACCCAGTACTTC. Protein product: CAISESHNQETQYF.

J is TRBJ2-5 and V is TRBV6-2 or TRBV6-3, with unresolved D. The germline gives CDR1 MNHEY, CDR2 SVGEGT. The CDR3 extends over 14 amino acids. With 11 bases removed from V and 5 bases from J, the gap between germline ends came to 21 bases. DNA of the CDR3: TGTGCCCCCGACCAGGACCCCTCTCGGGAGACCCAGTACTTC. The encoded protein is CAPDQDPSRETQYF.

This clonotype occurred many times. This chain links TRBV6-6 with TRBJ2-7; 7 bases align to TRBD2. Germline V CDR1 and CDR2: MNHNY, SVGAGI (reference sequence). V was pared by 5 bases and J by 0 bases, with 10 bases of the junction left unmatched. The CDR3 sequence is 16 residues long. In DNA, the CDR3 is TGTGCCAGCAGTCCGGGAGCGGGATGGGGCTCCTACGAGCAGTACTTC. This sequence encodes CASSPGAGWGSYEQYF.

This clonotype has at least ten counts. The V and J genes are TRBV9 and TRBJ2-7; the match to TRBD2 covers 8 bases. Trimming took 3 bases from V and 4 from J; bases not matched to a gene: 18. Germline-derived CDR1 and CDR2 are SGDLS and YYNGEE. The CDR3 runs 18 residues. The CDR3 loop reads CASSGRGAGGPWGYEQYF. The CDR3 nucleotides are TGTGCCAGCAGCGGGCGAGGTGCGGGAGGCCCTTGGGGTTACGAGCAGTACTTC.

Ten or more counts support this clonotype. The chain combines TRBV13 with TRBJ1-1; tentative D call: TRBD1 (5 bases). Germline V CDR1 and CDR2: PRHDT, FYEKMQ (reference sequence). V was shortened by 2 bases and J by 4 bases, with 20 bases between the two germline ends. This CDR3 spans 17 amino acids. The CDR3 region is CASSLSSQGILGTEAFF. The CDR3 nucleotides read TGTGCCAGCAGCTTATCGTCCCAGGGAATTTTGGGCACTGAAGCTTTCTTT.

This clonotype was counted at least ten times. V and J are TRBV30 and TRBJ2-7; 10 positions match TRBD1. This CDR3 region has 13 residues. The junction had 5 bases not matched to a gene; V was cut back by 4 bases and J by 5 bases. The germline CDR1 and CDR2 sequences are GTSNPN and SVGIG (reference sequence). The DNA of the CDR3 is TGTGCCTGGAACCGGGACAGGGGCGACGAGCAGTACTTC. This codes for CAWNRDRGDEQYF.

Ten or more counts support this clonotype. The chain uses TRBV7-3 and TRBJ1-1, with D perhaps TRBD1 (5 bases). The germline V gene encodes CDR1 SGHTA and CDR2 FQGTGA. V was pared by 3 bases and J by 7 bases, with 9 bases between. This CDR3 is 12 amino acids long. The CDR3 sequence is CASSFGQGEAFF. CDR3 sequence (DNA): TGTGCCAGCAGCTTTGGGCAGGGTGAAGCTTTCTTT.

This chain links TRBV20-1 with TRBJ1-2; D might be TRBD1 (5 bases). Germline CDR1 DFQATT, CDR2 SNEGSKA (reference sequence). The CDR3 sequence is 15 residues long. V gave up 0 bases and J gave up 6 bases, with 17 bases separating them. CDR3 DNA sequence: TGCAGTGCTAGAGATACAAGGGCAGGGAGGAATGGCTACACCTTC. Its protein is CSARDTRAGRNGYTF.

At least ten counts were recorded for this clonotype. The chain links TRBV30 to TRBJ1-3; D ambiguous. The CDR3 is made up of 16 amino acids. The V and J ends lost 5 bases and 4 bases respectively, with 21 bases between them. Germline assignment: CDR1 GTSNPN and CDR2 SVGIG (reference sequence). CDR3 amino acids: CAWFGFRGSRGNTIYF. CDR3 nucleotides: TGTGCCTGGTTTGGCTTTCGAGGTTCCCGGGGAAACACCATATATTTT.

This clonotype has at least ten counts. The chain carries TRBV7-8 and TRBJ2-7; TRBD1 matches 7 bases. This CDR3 is 14 amino acids long. Losses at the gene ends were 6 bases for V and 5 bases for J; bases not matched to a gene: 10. The germline V gene has CDR1 SGHVS and CDR2 FQNEAQ. This CDR3 is CASSTRGRAHEQYF. The CDR3 nucleotides are TGTGCCAGCAGTACTAGGGGGCGCGCCCACGAGCAGTACTTC.

This clonotype has a count of ten or more. The gene calls are TRBV6-2 or TRBV6-3 and TRBJ1-1; the match to TRBD1 covers 11 bases. The trim removed 4 bases at V and 4 bases at J, leaving 8 bases unmatched. This CDR3 has 16 residues. Germline CDR1 reads MNHEY; CDR2 reads SVGEGT. The CDR3 DNA follows: TGTGCCAGCAGTTCCGGACAGGGGGCGAGGTTCACTGAAGCTTTCTTT. Translated, it gives CASSSGQGARFTEAFF.

This clonotype was detected ten times or more. J is TRBJ2-2 and V is TRBV6-1, with 10 positions matching TRBD2. The junction had 3 bases not matched to a gene; V was cut back by 4 bases and J by 4 bases. This CDR3 has 15 amino acids. Germline CDR1 and CDR2: MNHNS and SASEGT. As DNA, the CDR3 is TGTGCCAGCAGTGCTAGCGGGGGTACCACCGGGGAGCTGTTTTTT. Translation gives CASSASGGTTGELFF.

This clonotype has at least ten counts. The chain has TRBV29-1 and TRBJ2-7; D might be TRBD2 (7 bases). The germline gives CDR1 SQVTM, CDR2 ANQGSEA. The length of the CDR3 is 15 residues. V lost 5 bases and J 3 bases, leaving 20 bases between the germline ends. In nucleotides, the CDR3 is TGCAGCGTTCAAAGGGGGGGTAATACAGACTACGAGCAGTACTTC. It codes for CSVQRGGNTDYEQYF.

Many counts were recorded for this clonotype. The V gene is TRBV19, the J gene TRBJ2-3; 11 nucleotides align to TRBD1. The V segment lost 6 bases and the J segment 5 bases; nucleotides outside the gene matches: 7. Germline CDR1 reads LNHDA; CDR2 reads SQIVND (reference sequence). The CDR3 covers 15 residues. The CDR3 is CASSPDRGLVDTQYF. CDR3 in DNA: TGTGCCAGTAGCCCGGACAGGGGGCTTGTAGATACGCAGTATTTT.

V and J are TRBV6-2 or TRBV6-3 and TRBJ2-7, with 10 positions matching TRBD2. V dropped 6 bases and J dropped 6; count of bases not matched to a gene: 8. The CDR3 contains 14 residues. CDR1 and CDR2 (germline): MNHEY, SVGEGT. CDR3 DNA sequence: TGTGCCAGCAGGCCTGCTAGCGGGAGTCGCGAGCAGTACTTC. Translated, it gives CASRPASGSREQYF.

This clonotype was picked up many times. J is TRBJ1-6 and V is TRBV27; 9 positions agree with TRBD1. The germline CDR1 and CDR2 sequences are MNHEY and SMNVEV (reference sequence). With V trimmed by 5 bases and J by 5 bases, 4 bases remained unmatched. The CDR3 totals 15 residues. CDR3 DNA sequence: TGTGCCAGCAGTGCCGGGACAGGGAATAATTCACCCCTCCACTTT. The encoded protein is CASSAGTGNNSPLHF.

This clonotype was observed many times. The chain has TRBV12-3 or TRBV12-4 and TRBJ1-3; tentative D call: TRBD1 (6 bases). The V and J ends lost 7 bases and 3 bases respectively, with 13 bases between them. The CDR3 consists of 14 residues. DNA of the CDR3: TGTGCCAGCACCACGGGACAACTTGGAAACACCATATATTTT. Its translation is CASTTGQLGNTIYF.

Many counts were recorded for this clonotype. V usage is TRBV20-1 and J usage is TRBJ1-1, with 10 bases that match TRBD1. CDR3 length: 13 amino acids. The germline V gene has CDR1 DFQATT and CDR2 SNEGSKA (reference sequence). V lost 5 bases to trimming and J lost 2 bases; unmatched junction nucleotides: 2. Here the CDR3 reads CSAWDRGNTEAFF. The CDR3 bases are TGCAGTGCTTGGGACAGGGGAAACACTGAAGCTTTCTTT.

This clonotype was observed a handful of times. V and J are TRBV28 and TRBJ2-4; possibly TRBD1 or TRBD2 for D (5 bases each). Per germline, CDR1 MDHEN and CDR2 SYDVKM. CDR3 size: 15 residues. Trimming stripped 6 bases from V and 8 bases from J, with 20 bases between. The CDR3: CASSSGTTSTYIQYF. CDR3 nucleotide sequence: TGTGCCAGCAGCTCGGGGACCACCTCTACGTACATTCAGTACTTC. The whole variable domain, remainder taken from reference TRBV28 and TRBJ2-4, is DVKVTQSSRYLVKRTGEKVFLECVQDMDHENMFWYRQDPGLGLRLIYFSYDVKMKEKGDIPEGYSVSREKKERFSLILESASTNQTSMYLCASSSGTTSTYIQYFGAGTRLSVL.

This clonotype was seen ten or more times. A much larger clone lies a single base off, so this may be a read error. The chain carries TRBV6-1 and TRBJ1-1; D call uncertain. This CDR3 is 14 amino acids long. Germline-derived CDR1 and CDR2 are MNHNS and SASEGT. CDR3 residues: CAGSTRTVDTEAFF. The CDR3, as DNA: TGTGCCGGCAGTACCCGGACGGTGGACACTGAAGCTTTCTTT.

This chain connects TRBV6-2 or TRBV6-3 to TRBJ1-2; D unresolved. Germline V gives CDR1 MNHEY, CDR2 SVGEGT. This CDR3 has 12 residues. The ends were cut back, 7 bases at V and 7 bases at J, with 13 bases in the middle. Here the CDR3 reads CASTQSWVGYTF. The DNA for the CDR3 is TGTGCCAGCACCCAGAGTTGGGTTGGCTACACCTTC.

This clonotype has ten or more counts. The V and J genes are TRBV11-1 and TRBJ2-7, with TRBD1 matching 11 bases. This CDR3 spans 16 amino acids. Trimming at V came to 5 bases and at J to 0 bases, leaving 6 bases not matched to a gene. CDR1 is SGHAT and CDR2 is FQDESV in the germline V gene (reference sequence). The CDR3 DNA follows: TGTGCCAGCAGCCCGACCGGGACAGGGGGCTCCTACGAGCAGTACTTC. Its translation is CASSPTGTGGSYEQYF.

The CDR3 region has the DNA TGTGCCAGCAGTTTTGGCGGGAACGCAGAGACCCAGTACTTC. It is translated as CASSFGGNAETQYF. The chain joins TRBV6-2 or TRBV6-3 to TRBJ2-5, with D possibly being TRBD2 (6 bases). The CDR3 is 14 amino acids. Germline CDR1 is MNHEY and CDR2 is SVGEGT. V was pared by 4 bases and J by 4 bases, with 13 bases between.